These T cell receptor beta chains were read from a single sample in a study of T-cell memory formation after mild COVID-19. One entry per CDR3 protein results from TCRdb running MiXCR on the 5' RACE reads. The data hold 400,000 or so distinct CDR3 sequences, with roughly 20% observed a single time. Material: PBMCs or a T cell subset sorted from them (not recorded which). The receptor source for this set is an adult woman who had mild COVID-19 (a few samples of this study predate the infection). Cell type and time point are not known. Each CDR3 is given with its conserved first and last residue. D genes are given only for firm matches. Clone size is given for some rows only: seen once, a few or many times, or a class if the clone is expanded.

>NA|many|TRBJ2-5|TRBV19
CASSETGTSGETQYF
TGTGCCAGTAGTGAAACCGGGACATCGGGAGAGACCCAGTACTTC
>TRBD1|few|TRBJ2-3|TRBV24-1
CATGDRGLATDTQYF
TGTGCCACCGGGGACAGGGGGCTTGCCACAGATACGCAGTATTTT
>TRBD2|many|TRBJ2-7|TRBV12-3/TRBV12-4
CASSNSGGPYEQYF
TGTGCCAGCAGTAATAGCGGGGGACCCTACGAGCAGTACTTC
>NA|few|TRBJ1-5|TRBV12-3/TRBV12-4
CASSISSQRQHF
TGTGCCAGCAGTATAAGCTCTCAGCGCCAGCATTTT
>TRBD1|few|TRBJ1-6|TRBV20-1
CSVPDRESSPLHF
TGCAGTGTCCCGGACAGGGAAAGCTCACCCCTCCACTTT
>TRBD1|NA|TRBJ1-6|TRBV5-4
CASSSSATGESPLHF
TGTGCCAGCAGCTCCTCCGCGACAGGGGAATCACCCCTCCACTTT
>NA|NA|TRBJ2-7|TRBV7-8
CASSPIVAGDTYEQYF
TGTGCCAGCAGCCCCATTGTAGCAGGGGACACCTACGAGCAGTACTTC
>NA|NA|TRBJ2-5|TRBV25-1
CASSESVGVKETQYF
TGTGCCAGCAGTGAATCTGTGGGGGTGAAAGAGACCCAGTACTTC
>NA|many|TRBJ2-7|TRBV5-1
CASSLGDGANEQYF
TGCGCCAGCAGCTTGGGTGATGGGGCGAACGAGCAGTACTTC
>TRBD1|NA|TRBJ2-1|TRBV7-9
CASSRKGTGGYNEQFF
TGTGCCAGCAGCCGAAAGGGGACAGGGGGCTACAATGAGCAGTTCTTC
>TRBD1|NA|TRBJ2-3|TRBV5-6
CASSPGTWGQSTDTQYF
TGTGCCAGCAGCCCCGGGACCTGGGGACAGAGCACAGATACGCAGTATTTT
>TRBD2|NA|TRBJ2-3|TRBV20-1
CSARAERGLLAGSTDTQYF
TGCAGTGCTAGAGCGGAACGGGGCCTACTAGCGGGGAGCACAGATACGCAGTATTTT
>NA|NA|TRBJ2-1|TRBV24-1
CATSDRPGGLAGLGQFF
TGTGCCACCAGTGACCGACCTGGAGGCTTGGCAGGACTTGGGCAGTTCTTC
>NA|few|TRBJ1-1|TRBV4-2
CASSQDRMVGGTEAFF
TGTGCCAGCAGCCAAGATCGTATGGTAGGAGGGACTGAAGCTTTCTTT
>TRBD2|NA|TRBJ2-3|TRBV20-1
CSARVKAGARTDTQYF
TGCAGTGCTAGAGTAAAAGCGGGGGCGCGCACAGATACGCAGTATTTT
>NA|few|TRBJ2-1|TRBV20-1
CSAAIRLAGGEQFF
TGCAGTGCGGCCATAAGGCTAGCAGGTGGGGAGCAGTTCTTC
>NA|few|TRBJ2-5|TRBV7-6
CASSVGTAGTQYF
TGTGCCAGCAGCGTGGGGACAGCGGGGACCCAGTACTTC
>NA|few|TRBJ1-6|TRBV5-1
CASSSAHRDSPLHF
TGCGCCAGCAGCTCCGCTCACAGGGATTCACCCCTCCACTTT
>NA|few|TRBJ2-7|TRBV5-1
CASSLGGHNPYEQYF
TGCGCCAGCAGCTTGGGTGGACACAATCCCTACGAGCAGTACTTC